These 13 T cell receptor beta chains were all obtained from the same sample, sequenced in a study of metastatic and nonmetastatic thyroid tumors. Among the patients, none had received any treatment before thyroid surgery. TCRdb re-processed the PCR reads through MiXCR. The table includes more than 15,000 clones, roughly 25% detected once. Sequencing input: tumor tissue. These receptors all come from a female donor with papillary thyroid cancer or a benign thyroid nodule (not recorded which). Some clones in this sample may be carry-over from other donors' samples.

The gene calls are TRBV9 and TRBJ1-2; 9 nucleotides match TRBD1. V lost 0 bases, J lost 2 bases, and 2 bases stayed unmatched. CDR1 and CDR2 from the germline V gene are SGDLS and YYNGEE. The CDR3 runs 15 residues. The CDR3 loop reads CASSVGGTGNYGYTF. DNA of the CDR3: TGTGCCAGCAGCGTAGGAGGGACAGGGAACTATGGCTACACCTTC.

For this clone: Possible read error: a much larger clone is one base away. The chain is built from TRBV29-1 and TRBJ1-2, with 7 bases matching TRBD1. With 6 bases clipped from V and 4 bases from J, the junction kept 14 bases outside the gene matches. Germline CDR1 and CDR2: SQVTM and ANQGSEA. This CDR3 is built from 15 residues. CDR3: CSVPRGSRGLYGYTF. The CDR3 DNA reads as TGCAGCGTCCCCAGGGGGAGTCGGGGGCTCTATGGCTACACCTTC. Together with reference TRBV29-1 and TRBJ1-2, the CDR3 gives the full variable domain: SAVISQKPSRDICQRGTSLTIQCQVDSQVTMMFWYRQQPGQSLTLIATANQGSEATYESGFVIDKFPISRPNLTFSTLTVSNMSPEDSSIYLCSVPRGSRGLYGYTFGSGTRLTVV.

This clone was seen a handful of times. The junction shows a germline mismatch at one end, possibly a read error. The chain links TRBV6-5 to TRBJ2-1; 12 nucleotides agree with TRBD2. CDR3 size: 17 residues. Germline V gives CDR1 MNHEY, CDR2 SVGAGI. CDR3: CASSLLAGGSSYNEHFF. The CDR3 region has the DNA TGTGCCAGCAGTCTGCTAGCGGGGGGGAGCTCCTACAATGAGCATTTCTTC.

This clone was recorded at least ten times. The V gene is TRBV5-8, the J gene TRBJ2-1; D unresolved. V shed 0 bases and J shed 7 bases, with 14 bases lying between them. CDR3 length: 15 amino acids. Germline values: CDR1 SGHTS, CDR2 YDEGEE. CDR3: CASSLGPLYSNEQFF. The CDR3 DNA reads as TGTGCCAGCAGCTTGGGGCCACTATATTCTAATGAGCAGTTCTTC.

The chain couples TRBV18 to TRBJ2-6, with a weak D call TRBD1 (6 bases). CDR1 is KGHSH, CDR2 LQKENI, per germline. CDR3 size: 18 residues. Deletions cut 5 bases from V and 3 bases from J, with 20 bases between. The CDR3: CASSSTSDRNGGANVLTF. DNA for the CDR3: TGTGCCAGCTCATCTACCTCTGACAGGAACGGTGGGGCCAACGTCCTGACTTTC.

This chain uses TRBV13 with TRBJ2-7; no reliable D call. Germline V gene data show CDR1 as PRHDT and CDR2 as FYEKMQ (reference sequence). V lost 5 bases, J lost 7 bases, and 15 bases lay in between. The CDR3 extends over 13 amino acids. CDR3 sequence (DNA): TGTGCCAGCAGCAACCTGCGTTATCGGGAGCAGTACTTC. This gives the protein CASSNLRYREQYF.

This clone appeared many times. V is TRBV9 and J is TRBJ1-1, with D possibly matching TRBD1 (6 bases). Trimming shortened V by 0 bases and J by 6 bases, and 15 bases separated the two germline ends. In germline, CDR1 is SGDLS, CDR2 YYNGEE. The CDR3 spans 15 residues. The CDR3 sequence: CASSVETGYHAEAFF. The DNA for the CDR3 is TGTGCCAGCAGCGTAGAGACAGGTTATCACGCTGAAGCTTTCTTT.

This clone was seen only a few times. This chain uses TRBV6-1 with TRBJ2-3; 10 nucleotides match TRBD2. Germline-derived CDR1 and CDR2 are MNHNS and SASEGT. After removal of 0 bases from V and 4 bases from J, the junction contained 1 base not matched to a gene. CDR3 length equals 15 residues. The CDR3 sequence: CASSEALAGADTQYF. Here the CDR3 DNA reads TGTGCCAGCAGTGAAGCGCTAGCGGGAGCAGATACGCAGTATTTT.

This clone was seen many times. The chain uses TRBV19 and TRBJ1-5, with D uncertain. The CDR3 spans 14 residues. Germline V gives CDR1 LNHDA, CDR2 SQIVND (reference sequence). The V and J ends lost 2 bases and 0 bases respectively, with 5 bases between them. CDR3 sequence (DNA): TGTGCCAGTAGTATACGGTATAGCAATCAGCCCCAGCATTTT. Amino acid sequence: CASSIRYSNQPQHF.

This clone was picked up many times. V gene TRBV6-2 or TRBV6-3 combines with J gene TRBJ2-3; 13 bases agree with TRBD2. CDR1 and CDR2 from the germline V gene are MNHEY and SVGEGT. The length of the CDR3 is 19 residues. V lost 2 bases to trimming and J lost 0 bases; unmatched junction nucleotides: 8. CDR3 in amino acids: CASSYTSGGAWDSTDTQYF. As DNA, the CDR3 is TGTGCCAGCAGTTACACTAGCGGGGGGGCCTGGGATAGCACAGATACGCAGTATTTT.

By frequency in the sample, this clone is medium-sized. The chain has TRBV27 and TRBJ1-1; perhaps TRBD1 as D (5 bases). V was pared by 2 bases and J by 7 bases, with 11 bases between. CDR3 length: 13 residues. Per the germline V gene, CDR1 is MNHEY and CDR2 is SMNVEV (reference sequence). The CDR3 here is CASSLGAGGEAFF. CDR3 DNA sequence: TGTGCCAGCAGTTTAGGGGCTGGAGGTGAAGCTTTCTTT.

The V and J genes are TRBV9 and TRBJ2-7; D is undetermined. The V end was cut by 0 bases, the J end by 2 bases, with 9 bases between. Looked up from germline, CDR1 is SGDLS and CDR2 is YYNGEE. The length of the CDR3 is 14 residues. The CDR3 DNA is TGTGCCAGCAGCGTAGGGACGTCGACCTACGAGCAGTACTTC. Translation: CASSVGTSTYEQYF. The full variable domain, in which reference TRBV9 and TRBJ2-7 provide the parts outside the CDR3, is DSGVTQTPKHLITATGQRVTLRCSPRSGDLSVYWYQQSLDQGLQFLIQYYNGEERAKGNILERFSAQQFPDLHSELNLSSLELGDSALYFCASSVGTSTYEQYFGPGTRLTVT.

Turning to this clone: A much larger clone lies a single base off, so this may be a read error. The genes are TRBV11-1 and TRBJ2-3; TRBD2 agrees at 7 bases. Per germline, CDR1 SGHAT and CDR2 FQDESV (reference sequence). The ends lost 4 bases at V and 3 bases at J; junction bases unmatched: 7. This CDR3 contains 15 residues. CDR3 residues: CASSYEGGTTDTQYF. CDR3 coding DNA: TGTGCCAGCAGCTATGAGGGAGGGACGACAGATACGCAGTATTTT.